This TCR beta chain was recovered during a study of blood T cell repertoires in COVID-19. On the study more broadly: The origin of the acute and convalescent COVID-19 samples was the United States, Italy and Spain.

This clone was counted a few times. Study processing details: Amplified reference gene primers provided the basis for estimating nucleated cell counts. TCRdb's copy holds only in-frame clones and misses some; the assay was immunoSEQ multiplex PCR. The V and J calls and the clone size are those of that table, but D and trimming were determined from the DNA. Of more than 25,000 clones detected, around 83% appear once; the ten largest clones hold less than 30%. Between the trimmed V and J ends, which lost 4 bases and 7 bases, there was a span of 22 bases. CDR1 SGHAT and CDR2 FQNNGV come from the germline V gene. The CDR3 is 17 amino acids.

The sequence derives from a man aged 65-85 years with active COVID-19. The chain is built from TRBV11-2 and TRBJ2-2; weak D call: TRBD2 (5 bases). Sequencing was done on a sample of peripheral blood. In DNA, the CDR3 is TGTGCCAGCAGCTCCCCGCTGGGGAGCGGTTCGAGCGGGGAGCTGTTTTTT. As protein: CASSSPLGSGSSGELFF. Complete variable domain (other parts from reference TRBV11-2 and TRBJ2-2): EAGVAQSPRYKIIEKRQSVAFWCNPISGHATLYWYQQILGQGPKLLIQFQNNGVVDDSQLPKDRFSAERLKGVDSTLKIQPAKLEDSAVYLCASSSPLGSGSSGELFFGEGSRLTVL.